This T cell receptor (beta chain) was sequenced in a study of T-cell reconstitution after alpha-beta-depleted transplantation in children. Study-wide results and limits: T-cell counts and diversity were attributed mostly to newly produced T cells one year after transplant. About two months after transplant, alpha-beta T cells reportedly came from several hundred expanded graft clones.

Preparation of the TCRbeta library used unique molecular identifiers. MiXCR, applied by TCRdb to the PCR reads, yields one record per CDR3 protein. Seen here are a few hundred thousand distinct CDR3 sequences, 13% observed once, and the top ten hold 2% to 2.5%. A remark on this clonotype: Its antigen is not known.

Trimming removed 8 bases from V and 7 bases from J, with 20 bases in between. From germline, CDR1 is GTSNPN and CDR2 SVGIG (reference sequence). The CDR3 loop spans 14 amino acids. This chain connects TRBV30 to TRBJ2-2; D is perhaps TRBD2 (6 bases). The sequencing used PBMCs, mostly from graft donor cells, collected 360 days after TCRalphabeta/CD19-depleted stem cell transplant. The clonotype comes from a male patient younger than 18 who had a stem cell transplant for acute myeloid leukemia, so the T cells may come from the graft donor. CDR3 coding DNA: TGTGCCCAGGAGGCCGGGAGAGTCGGCGGGGAGCTGTTTTTT. Protein product: CAQEAGRVGGELFF.